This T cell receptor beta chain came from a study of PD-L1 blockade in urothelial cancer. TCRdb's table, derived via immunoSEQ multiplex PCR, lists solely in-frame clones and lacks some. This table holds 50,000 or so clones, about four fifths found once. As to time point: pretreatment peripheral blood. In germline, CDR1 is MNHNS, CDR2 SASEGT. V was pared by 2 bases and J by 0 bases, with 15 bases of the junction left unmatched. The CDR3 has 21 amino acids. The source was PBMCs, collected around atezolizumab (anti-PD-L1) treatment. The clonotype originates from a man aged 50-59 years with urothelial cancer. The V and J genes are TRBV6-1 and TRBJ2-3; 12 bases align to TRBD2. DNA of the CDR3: TGTGCCAGCAGTGAAATCCTCGGTGGGCTAGCGGGAGGGCCAAGCACAGATACGCAGTATTTT. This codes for CASSEILGGLAGGPSTDTQYF.